This T cell receptor (beta chain) was observed in a study of blood T cell repertoires in COVID-19. Background on the study: Donors in the United States, Italy and Spain gave samples during acute or convalescent COVID-19. Sources were T cells, B-cell-depleted T cells, or PBMCs; the material itself was cDNA or gDNA.

Original processing notes: Estimates of nucleated cell counts were drawn from the amplification of reference gene primers. Clones were sequenced by immunoSEQ multiplex PCR, and TCRdb holds only the in-frame ones, with some missing. The V and J calls and clone size were taken over from that table, and D and trimming were inferred from the DNA. Among 370,000 or so clones, 70% to 85% were seen once, and the ten largest hold 0.85% to 1.2%. This clone was observed once. CDR1 is PRHDT and CDR2 is FYEKMQ in the germline V gene (reference sequence). Trimming stripped 2 bases from V and 6 bases from J, with 22 bases between. The CDR3 extends over 17 amino acids.

This sequence was found in a human donor with acute or convalescent COVID-19. The donor label of this sample is uncertain. The J gene is TRBJ1-1, the V gene TRBV13; D might be TRBD1 (6 bases). Sequencing was done on a sample of peripheral blood. As DNA, the CDR3 is TGTGCCAGCAGCTTAAGGCGGGGGCTCCGGGAAGGAGCTGAAGCTTTCTTT. Translating it yields CASSLRRGLREGAEAFF.